Shown below are 27 T cell receptor beta chains from a single sample sequenced in a study of regulatory T cells in long-lasting Graves disease. Indicated time point: persistent/refractory GD, antithyroid drugs over 5 years with positive TRAb. Following extraction of RNA from PBMCs, that RNA was used to make the TCR library. Libraries of TCR beta came from iRepertoire HTBI primers plus Arm-PCR of CDR3 regions. MiXCR, run by TCRdb on the multiplex PCR reads, gives a single entry per CDR3 protein. The profile covers approximately 400,000 distinct CDR3 sequences, with approximately 25% appearing a single time and around 30% taken by the ten largest. Sequencing was performed on peripheral blood mononuclear cells (PBMCs), taken when the disease was refractory, from a patient treated with antithyroid drugs. The receptors shown here come from a woman between 40 and 50 years old with Graves disease.

This clonotype was detected ten times or more. This chain connects TRBV5-1 to TRBJ1-2; 9 bases match TRBD1. Germline CDR1 is SGHRS and CDR2 is YFSETQ. The CDR3 runs to 14 residues. V shed 4 bases and J 4 bases; nucleotides not matched to a gene: 5. Here the CDR3 DNA reads TGCGCCAGCAGCGGGACAGGGAACGGCTATGGCTACACCTTC. Its translation: CASSGTGNGYGYTF.

This clonotype was counted a few times. The rearrangement links TRBV6-5 to TRBJ2-4; D is undetermined. With 4 bases removed from V and 3 bases from J, the gap between germline ends came to 10 bases. The CDR3 runs 14 residues. CDR1 MNHEY and CDR2 SVGAGI come from the germline V gene. The CDR3, as DNA: TGTGCCAGCAGTTTCGGTCCTAGCAAAAACATTCAGTACTTC. This sequence encodes CASSFGPSKNIQYF.

The chain combines TRBV28 with TRBJ1-2; D uncertain. V shed 5 bases and J shed 8 bases, with 18 bases lying between them. The CDR3 spans 14 residues. Germline V gene sequence: CDR1 MDHEN, CDR2 SYDVKM. The CDR3 protein is CASSQGWEREGYTF. The CDR3, as DNA: TGTGCCAGCAGTCAAGGGTGGGAAAGGGAAGGCTACACCTTC.

Many counts were recorded for this clonotype. The J gene is TRBJ1-1, the V gene TRBV28; 9 positions agree with TRBD1. Germline V gene sequence: CDR1 MDHEN, CDR2 SYDVKM. The CDR3 spans 15 residues. V gave up 6 bases and J gave up 4 bases; unmatched junction bases: 9. CDR3 amino acids: CASRAGTGIATEAFF. The CDR3 coding sequence is TGTGCCAGCAGGGCAGGGACAGGGATAGCCACTGAAGCTTTCTTT. The entire variable domain, with the rest obtained from reference TRBV28 and TRBJ1-1, is as follows: DVKVTQSSRYLVKRTGEKVFLECVQDMDHENMFWYRQDPGLGLRLIYFSYDVKMKEKGDIPEGYSVSREKKERFSLILESASTNQTSMYLCASRAGTGIATEAFFGQGTRLTVV.

This clonotype was counted ten times or more. The chain carries TRBV12-3 or TRBV12-4 and TRBJ2-2; tentative D call: TRBD2 (6 bases). Trimming removed 6 bases from V and 8 bases from J, with 19 bases in between. This CDR3 is built from 15 residues. CDR3 coding DNA: TGTGCCAGCAGCTACCCGGGACGCGGGGTTGGGGAGCTGTTTTTT. Its translation is CASSYPGRGVGELFF.

The chain combines TRBV18 with TRBJ2-2, with D unclear. V lost 1 base and J 6 bases, leaving 9 bases between the germline ends. The CDR3 runs to 14 residues. CDR1 KGHSH and CDR2 LQKENI come from the germline V gene. The CDR3 bases are TGTGCCAGCTCACCACTCCGGGTCCCCGGGGAGCTGTTTTTT. This sequence encodes CASSPLRVPGELFF.

This clonotype has ten or more counts. V usage is TRBV12-3 or TRBV12-4 and J usage is TRBJ2-7; D ambiguous. The V gene lost 5 bases and the J gene lost 0 bases, with 8 bases spanning the gap. This CDR3 is 13 amino acids long. CDR3 region: CASSDDLSYEQYF. The CDR3, as DNA: TGTGCCAGCAGTGACGATCTCTCCTACGAGCAGTACTTC.

Ten or more counts support this clonotype. V gene TRBV6-1 combines with J gene TRBJ1-5; no clear D. V gave up 6 bases and J gave up 11 bases, with 17 bases separating them. Germline lookup yields CDR1 MNHNS and CDR2 SASEGT. The CDR3 runs to 13 residues. The chain's CDR3 is CASREFAGKAQHF. DNA of the CDR3: TGTGCCAGCAGAGAATTCGCTGGTAAAGCCCAGCATTTT.

The rearrangement uses TRBV28 and TRBJ1-2, with D perhaps TRBD1 (6 bases). Trimming stripped 5 bases from V and 0 bases from J, with 16 bases between. This CDR3 is built from 16 residues. Germline CDR1 and CDR2: MDHEN and SYDVKM. CDR3 in amino acids: CASSRGQGITNYGYTF. Written as DNA, the CDR3 is TGTGCCAGCAGTAGAGGCCAGGGGATCACTAACTATGGCTACACCTTC.

In its sample, this clonotype was seen many times. The J gene is TRBJ1-2, the V gene TRBV12-3 or TRBV12-4; 10 positions agree with TRBD1. V lost 5 bases and J lost 6; bases outside the gene matches: 6. The CDR3 is 14 amino acids. CDR3 sequence reads: CASSTPGQGNGYTF. The CDR3, as DNA: TGTGCCAGCAGTACCCCGGGACAGGGGAATGGCTACACCTTC.

The J gene is TRBJ1-5, the V gene TRBV19, with D perhaps TRBD1 (5 bases). The CDR3 sequence is 16 residues long. The germline V and J ends were trimmed by 7 bases and 0 bases, with 16 bases remaining between them. Germline V lookup: CDR1 LNHDA, CDR2 SQIVND (reference sequence). CDR3 sequence reads: CASTAPGANSNQPQHF. CDR3 in DNA: TGTGCCAGTACCGCGCCCGGGGCTAATAGCAATCAGCCCCAGCATTTT.

This clonotype was seen at least ten times. CDR3 nucleotide sequence: TGCAGTGTCCCCGGGCCGGGGGGCGCTGAAGCTTTCTTT. Encoded protein: CSVPGPGGAEAFF. V and J are TRBV20-1 and TRBJ1-1; possibly TRBD1 for D (6 bases). CDR3 size: 13 residues. Per germline, CDR1 DFQATT and CDR2 SNEGSKA (reference sequence). V was shortened by 7 bases and J by 6 bases, with 18 bases between the two germline ends.

This clonotype showed up many times. V is TRBV2 and J is TRBJ2-6, with D unclear. With 3 bases removed from V and 3 bases from J, the gap between germline ends came to 6 bases. Per the germline V gene, CDR1 is SNHLY and CDR2 is FYNNEI. The CDR3 consists of 14 residues. CDR3 loop: CASSEGFGANVLTF. CDR3 in DNA: TGTGCCAGCAGTGAGGGGTTTGGGGCCAACGTCCTGACTTTC.

This clonotype was picked up a small number of times. The chain recombines TRBV5-5 with TRBJ1-4, with D possibly TRBD1 on 5 matching bases. CDR3 size: 15 residues. CDR1 SGHKS and CDR2 YYEKEE come from the germline V gene (reference sequence). V was cut by 0 bases and J by 11 bases, with 17 bases left in between. DNA of the CDR3: TGTGCCAGCAGCTTGGACGGGACCACGATGGGGAAACTGTTTTTT. Its protein product is CASSLDGTTMGKLFF.

This clonotype was seen a handful of times. The V gene is TRBV27, the J gene TRBJ2-5, with 10 positions matching TRBD1. Germline loops: CDR1 MNHEY, CDR2 SMNVEV (reference sequence). CDR3 size: 14 residues. With V trimmed by 6 bases and J by 7 bases, 8 bases remained unmatched. In nucleotides, the CDR3 is TGTGCCAGCAGCCGGGACAGGGGAATTGGGACCCAGTACTTC. Protein product: CASSRDRGIGTQYF.

This clonotype has a handful of counts. This chain uses TRBV7-2 with TRBJ2-1; D ambiguous. There are 14 residues in the CDR3. Trimming cost V 4 bases and J 5 bases, with 12 bases left between them. Germline CDR1 SGHTA, CDR2 FQGNSA. The CDR3 DNA is TGTGCCAGCAGCTCCCGATCGCGTGACAATGAGCAGTTCTTC. Its translation: CASSSRSRDNEQFF.

This clonotype was picked up many times. The chain couples TRBV12-3 or TRBV12-4 to TRBJ2-2, with 12 positions matching TRBD2. The length of the CDR3 is 17 residues. Trimming removed 6 bases from V and 0 bases from J; junction bases left unmatched: 5. The CDR3 sequence: CASRDTSGRPNTGELFF. The CDR3 DNA reads TGTGCCAGCAGGGACACTAGCGGGAGGCCGAACACCGGGGAGCTGTTTTTT.

This clonotype was seen ten or more times. V gene TRBV7-8 combines with J gene TRBJ2-1; D gene unclear. Germline CDR1 is SGHVS and CDR2 is FQNEAQ. V was shortened by 6 bases and J by 9 bases, with 15 bases between the two germline ends. The CDR3 length is 13 residues. CDR3 nucleotide sequence: TGTGCCAGCAGACCCTATCCAAATCGTGAGCAGTTCTTC. This sequence encodes CASRPYPNREQFF.

This clonotype was seen many times. This CDR3 is CASSSSGQDYEQYF. CDR3 nucleotide sequence: TGTGCCAGCAGTTCCTCCGGACAGGACTACGAGCAGTACTTC. V usage is TRBV28 and J usage is TRBJ2-7; 7 nucleotides agree with TRBD1. This CDR3 has 14 amino acids. V shed 4 bases, J shed 3 bases, and the junction held 6 bases outside the gene matches. Germline CDR1 is MDHEN and CDR2 is SYDVKM.

The rearrangement joins TRBV10-3 to TRBJ2-2; TRBD2 might be the D (6 bases). The CDR3 covers 15 residues. Germline V gene sequence: CDR1 ENHRY, CDR2 SYGVKD. Between the trimmed V and J ends, which lost 6 bases and 4 bases, there was a span of 15 bases. CDR3 in amino acids: CAIRKAGTGTGELFF. The CDR3 region has the DNA TGTGCCATCAGAAAGGCGGGAACGGGCACCGGGGAGCTGTTTTTT.

This clonotype has at least ten counts. V gene TRBV12-3 or TRBV12-4 combines with J gene TRBJ2-7; D gene ambiguous. Trimming shortened V by 4 bases and J by 2 bases, and 9 bases separated the two germline ends. The CDR3 is 13 residues long. The CDR3 coding sequence is TGTGCCAGCAGTTCGACACCTACCTACGAGCAGTACTTC. It yields the protein CASSSTPTYEQYF.

This clonotype was counted only a few times. This chain uses TRBV27 with TRBJ2-2; D call uncertain. The CDR3 is made up of 14 amino acids. Trimming removed 4 bases from V and 4 bases from J, with 10 bases in between. Looked up from germline, CDR1 is MNHEY and CDR2 is SMNVEV (reference sequence). In DNA, the CDR3 is TGTGCCAGCAGTTCCTTATCAAGCACCGGGGAGCTGTTTTTT. Translation gives CASSSLSSTGELFF.

This clonotype occurred a few times. The chain carries TRBV12-3 or TRBV12-4 and TRBJ1-5, with D possibly matching TRBD1 (5 bases). The CDR3 contains 14 residues. Deletions cut 1 base from V and 6 bases from J, with 10 bases between. This chain's CDR3 is CASSLGAGIQPQHF. The CDR3 nucleotides read TGTGCCAGCAGTTTAGGGGCAGGGATTCAGCCCCAGCATTTT.

The V call is TRBV7-2, the J call TRBJ1-1, with TRBD1 as a possible D gene (5 bases). V gave up 1 base and J gave up 2 bases, with 14 bases separating them. Germline lookup yields CDR1 SGHTA and CDR2 FQGNSA. The length of the CDR3 is 16 residues. CDR3 sequence (DNA): TGTGCCAGCAGCTTAGTAGAGGGGACGACTAACACTGAAGCTTTCTTT. It yields the protein CASSLVEGTTNTEAFF.

This clonotype was observed many times. V is TRBV28 and J is TRBJ2-7, with D hard to call. The CDR3 contains 14 residues. Trimming cost V 7 bases and J 2 bases, with 15 bases left between them. Germline values: CDR1 MDHEN, CDR2 SYDVKM. Here the CDR3 reads CASTDRTTAYEQYF. The CDR3 DNA is TGTGCCAGCACCGATAGGACGACTGCCTACGAGCAGTACTTC.

J is TRBJ2-2 and V is TRBV27, with 10 bases matching TRBD2. The CDR3 totals 15 residues. Trimming cost V 6 bases and J 6 bases; bases outside gene matches: 7. The germline gives CDR1 MNHEY, CDR2 SMNVEV (reference sequence). In DNA, the CDR3 is TGTGCCAGCAGGGGCGGGACTAGCGAATCCGGGGAGCTGTTTTTT. Translated, it gives CASRGGTSESGELFF.

The gene calls are TRBV20-1 and TRBJ1-1; D is uncertain. V was cut by 0 bases and J by 0 bases, with 14 bases left in between. The CDR3 runs to 16 residues. From germline, CDR1 is DFQATT and CDR2 SNEGSKA (reference sequence). DNA for the CDR3: TGCAGTGCTAGAGATCGATTATCCGGGCTGAACACTGAAGCTTTCTTT. Residues: CSARDRLSGLNTEAFF.